The table lists the clone carrying this T cell receptor beta chain with a few counts. The entry originates in a study of blood T cell repertoires in COVID-19. Overall study context: There were acute and convalescent COVID-19 samples, and they came from the United States, Italy and Spain.

The germline V gene encodes CDR1 SGHRS and CDR2 YFSETQ. J was trimmed by 0 bases and V by 2 bases; bases with no gene match: 7. CDR3 length: 18 amino acids. Assay used: immunoSEQ multiplex PCR; TCRdb lists only in-frame clones, some missing. Among over 75,000 clones listed, approximately 92% were seen once. The TCR was taken from a woman at least 80 years old with active COVID-19. Sequenced input: peripheral blood. The chain combines TRBV5-1 with TRBJ2-3, with 12 bases identical to TRBD2. CDR3 nucleotide sequence: TGCGCCAGCAGCTTAACACTAGCGGGAGGAATGAGCACAGATACGCAGTATTTT. It codes for CASSLTLAGGMSTDTQYF.